These T cell receptor beta chains were read from a single sample in a study of T cell clones after liver transplantation. TCRdb's copy holds only in-frame clones and misses some; the assay was immunoSEQ multiplex PCR. The sample lists tens of thousands of clones, more than 70% occurring once. The material was CD4+ T cells from blood, obtained at the 22-month timepoint. Receptor source: a human patient who received a liver transplant. Some T cells here may be from the graft donor. CDR3s include the opening cysteine and the closing phenylalanine or tryptophan. D genes are given only for firm matches. The size entry is marked missing in some rows and otherwise reads once, few, many or a size class.

v_gene	abundance	len	d_gene	j_gene	CDR3nt	CDR3aa
TRBV7-8	NA	15	NA	TRBJ2-7	TGTGCCAGCAGCTTAGACTCTTTCGCCTCCTACGAGCAGTACTTC	CASSLDSFASYEQYF
TRBV11-2	many	18	NA	TRBJ1-2	TGTGCCAGCAGCTTAGATTTCCTGACAGCAGGGGCTAACTATGGCTACACCTTC	CASSLDFLTAGANYGYTF
TRBV5-8	NA	13	NA	TRBJ2-1	TGTGCCAGCAGCTTTTTAGAGGGAGCCCAGCAGTTCTTC	CASSFLEGAQQFF
TRBV19	NA	12	NA	TRBJ1-1	TGTGCCAGTAGCCCACAAGACACTGAAGCTTTCTTT	CASSPQDTEAFF
TRBV7-2	NA	14	NA	TRBJ1-1	TGTGCCAGCAGCTTAGTGGGTTATGGGCTTGAAGCTTTCTTT	CASSLVGYGLEAFF
TRBV19	medium-sized	15	NA	TRBJ1-2	TGTGCCAGTAGGGTCCCCGGGACGGTGAACTATGGCTACACCTTC	CASRVPGTVNYGYTF
TRBV29-1	NA	13	NA	TRBJ2-3	TGCAGCGTTAAATTACAGGGCACAGATACGCAGTATTTT	CSVKLQGTDTQYF
TRBV6-1	NA	15	NA	TRBJ1-3	TGTGCCAGCAGTGAAGTGGGCCTCCGAGGAAACACCATATATTTT	CASSEVGLRGNTIYF
TRBV2	NA	13	NA	TRBJ1-2	TGTGCCAGCAGTATACATTTGGACTATGGCTACACCTTC	CASSIHLDYGYTF
TRBV28	NA	16	TRBD1	TRBJ1-2	TGTGCCAGCAGTTTAGTTGGGACAGGAACTAACTATGGCTACACCTTC	CASSLVGTGTNYGYTF
TRBV5-4	NA	15	NA	TRBJ1-3	TGTGCCAGCAGCCGCGAAGCAGTCTCTGGAAACACCATATATTTT	CASSREAVSGNTIYF
TRBV13	NA	16	TRBD1	TRBJ1-3	TGTGCCAGCAGCATCAGGACAGGGGGGTATGGAAACACCATATATTTT	CASSIRTGGYGNTIYF
TRBV28	NA	18	NA	TRBJ1-1	TGTGCCAGCAGTTTAAATAGGGGGAGGGCTTGGAGGAACACTGAAGCTTTCTTT	CASSLNRGRAWRNTEAFF
TRBV4-2	NA	14	NA	TRBJ2-1	TGTGCCAGCAGCCCGGGACAAACCCCCAATGAGCAGTTCTTC	CASSPGQTPNEQFF
TRBV19	NA	16	NA	TRBJ1-6	TGTGCCAGTAGTGAGGGCTTTGGCGCTTATAATTCACCCCTCCACTTT	CASSEGFGAYNSPLHF
TRBV5-1	NA	14	NA	TRBJ1-1	TGCGCCAGCAGCTTGGCGGGCCAGGGCGCGGGAGCTTTCTTT	CASSLAGQGAGAFF
TRBV20-1	NA	11	NA	TRBJ2-1	TGCAGTGCTGCAGCCTACAATGAGCAGTTCTTC	CSAAAYNEQFF
TRBV2	NA	14	TRBD1	TRBJ1-2	TGTGCCAGCAGCCTCAGACAGGGAGACAATGGCTACACCTTC	CASSLRQGDNGYTF
TRBV4-1	NA	16	NA	TRBJ1-6	TGCGCCAGCAGCCTCTTCGAAACAGGGTTTAATTCACCCCTCCACTTT	CASSLFETGFNSPLHF
TRBV5-1	NA	14	NA	TRBJ2-5	TGCGCCAGCAGCCTCGGGCCAGGGAAAGAGACCCAGTACTTC	CASSLGPGKETQYF
TRBV5-5	NA	15	TRBD2	TRBJ2-1	TGTGCCAGCAGCTACCCTAGCGGGGGTGCTGCCGAGCAGTTCTTC	CASSYPSGGAAEQFF
TRBV27	NA	14	NA	TRBJ1-2	TGTGCCAGCAGTTTAAGGATAGGGACCTATGGCTACACCTTC	CASSLRIGTYGYTF
TRBV27	few	14	TRBD1	TRBJ1-2	TGTGCCAGCAGATCATCGACAGGGGGGGAGGGCTACACCTTC	CASRSSTGGEGYTF
TRBV30	medium-sized	15	TRBD1	TRBJ2-7	TGTGCCTGGAGTGTACCGGGACCGACAGGGGGTCGGGGGTACTTC	CAWSVPGPTGGRGYF
TRBV7-9	NA	15	NA	TRBJ2-3	TGTGCCAGCAGCCCCGCCCTACCAAGCACAGATACGCAGTATTTT	CASSPALPSTDTQYF
TRBV10-2	few	13	NA	TRBJ1-6	TGCGCCAGCAGTGCACCGGGGTATTCACCCCTCCACTTT	CASSAPGYSPLHF
TRBV2	NA	13	NA	TRBJ1-2	TGTGCCAGCAGTGAAGCGAGGGCAATCGGGAACACCTTC	CASSEARAIGNTF
TRBV18	once	14	TRBD2	TRBJ2-1	TGTGCCAGCTCAAAAAACGGGGGGGGCGATGAGCAGTTCTTC	CASSKNGGGDEQFF
TRBV28	NA	15	NA	TRBJ1-2	TGTGCCAGCAGTTCTGCAGAATCCGCTAACTATGGCTACACCTTC	CASSSAESANYGYTF
TRBV4-1	once	16	TRBD1	TRBJ1-2	TGCGCCAGCAGCCAAGAAGGACAGGGCGGTTATGGTGGCTACACCTTC	CASSQEGQGGYGGYTF
TRBV4-2	NA	16	NA	TRBJ2-3	TGTGCCAGCAGCCAAGAGTGGGCGGGGATCACAGATACGCAGTATTTT	CASSQEWAGITDTQYF
TRBV7-2	NA	16	TRBD1	TRBJ2-1	TGTGCCAGCAGCCGACAGGGGGCAGGATCCTACAATGAGCAGTTCTTC	CASSRQGAGSYNEQFF
TRBV27	NA	18	NA	TRBJ1-1	TGTGCCAGCAGTCCCATTCTCAGACAGAAGGCGATGAACACTGAAGCTTTCTTT	CASSPILRQKAMNTEAFF
TRBV4-2	NA	16	TRBD1	TRBJ2-2	TGTGCCAGCAGCCAAGGGACAGGGGCAAACACCGGGGAGCTGTTTTTT	CASSQGTGANTGELFF
TRBV7-9	NA	15	TRBD1	TRBJ2-7	TGTGCCAGCAGCACCCGGACAGGGGGCAGCTACGAGCAGTACTTC	CASSTRTGGSYEQYF
TRBV5-6	NA	13	NA	TRBJ2-7	TGTGCCAGCAGCTTCTCAGGGACCTACGAGCAGTACTTC	CASSFSGTYEQYF
TRBV6-1	few	14	TRBD1	TRBJ1-2	TGTGCCAGCAGGTCGACAGGGGAGAGCTATGGCTACACCTTC	CASRSTGESYGYTF
TRBV5-1	NA	14	NA	TRBJ1-4	TGCGCCAGCAGCGAAGACGGGGGGAACGAAAAACTGTTTTTT	CASSEDGGNEKLFF
TRBV2	NA	14	NA	TRBJ2-1	TGTGCCAGCAGTGGGTTGGTGGATGACAATGAGCAGTTCTTC	CASSGLVDDNEQFF
TRBV10-3	once	13	NA	TRBJ1-4	TGTGCCATCATGGACACCCTAGAGGGAAAACTGTTTTTT	CAIMDTLEGKLFF
TRBV6-1	NA	14	NA	TRBJ1-4	TGTGCCAGCAGTGATAGTCAGGGCGGAGAAAAACTGTTTTTT	CASSDSQGGEKLFF
TRBV6-1	NA	14	TRBD1	TRBJ2-7	TGTGCCAGCAGTGTCCCCGGGACAGTCTACGAGCAGTACTTC	CASSVPGTVYEQYF
TRBV18	NA	14	TRBD1	TRBJ2-7	TGTGCCAGCTCGGAGGGGGGACAGGGCCCCATTCTACACTTC	CASSEGGQGPILHF
TRBV29-1	many	12	TRBD1	TRBJ1-1	TGCAGCGGTCGACAGGGAATGACTGAAGCTTTCTTT	CSGRQGMTEAFF
TRBV28	few	13	NA	TRBJ2-7	TGTGCCAGCAGTCCACTTAACTTCTACGAGCAGTACTTC	CASSPLNFYEQYF